The T cell receptor (beta chain) under discussion was sequenced for a study of spatial heterogeneity in lung cancer. Study-level information: A module score for T cells, taken from matched bulk RNA-seq, correlated strongly with TCR transcript counts in tumor regions.

Individual TCR cDNA molecules each bore their own unique molecular identifier. TCRdb ran MiXCR on the 5' RACE reads and lists one entry per CDR3 protein. The data hold some 21,000 distinct CDR3 sequences, with under 6.5% observed a single time. This clonotype has a count of ten or more. The antigen is not known. Broader study findings: Expanded intratumoral alpha and beta TCR counts tracked tumor mutation counts. Expanded TCRs classified as ubiquitous or regional were counted, and these counts tracked ubiquitous and regional nonsynonymous mutations, respectively.

Trimming at V came to 5 bases and at J to 6 bases, leaving 8 bases not matched to a gene. Germline loops: CDR1 MDHEN, CDR2 SYDVKM. The CDR3 totals 15 residues. Time point noted: sample taken at primary tumor resection. Whole RNA came from tumor, nontumor lung or frozen PBMC and was sequenced without being sorted. This receptor was identified in a male donor with early-stage non-small cell lung cancer. The sample consisted of lung tumor tissue, taken at surgery. The V call is TRBV28, the J call TRBJ2-4; TRBD1 agrees at 9 bases. Written as DNA, the CDR3 is TGTGCCAGCAGTACACTGGGACAGGGTGGAAACATTCAGTACTTC. It encodes CASSTLGQGGNIQYF.